The T cell receptor (beta chain) described here comes from a study of shared T cell receptors in the human thymus. Sequencing used immunoSEQ multiplex PCR; TCRdb keeps in-frame clones, though not all of them. The sample lists 500,000 to 550,000 clones, approximately 78% occurring once. Germline loops: CDR1 MNHEY, CDR2 SMNVEV (reference sequence). There are 16 residues in the CDR3. The V segment lost 5 bases and the J segment 2 bases; nucleotides outside the gene matches: 9. Separately, the same data were catalogued under a study of human thymus T cells. This second study says: Thymus tissue was removed during corrective cardiac surgery. Thymic and blood repertoires appeared to display a bias in their usage of V and J genes. Related research examined unrelated individuals and reported that their thymic repertoires overlapped highly.

The V gene is TRBV27, the J gene TRBJ2-1, with 7 bases fitting TRBD1. Sequencing input: thymocytes. The receptor was derived from a boy under two years old with a congenital heart defect. The CDR3 DNA reads as TGTGCCAGCAGTCCCCGAGGGGGCCCTACCTACAATGAGCAGTTCTTC. Translation: CASSPRGGPTYNEQFF.